This record concerns one T cell receptor (beta chain) sequence. Its antigen remains unidentified. It has no much larger one-base neighbor in the sample; base qualities were not kept. This record belongs to a study of human versus mouse CDR3 diversity and MHC coevolution (dated by TCRdb to about 2017). In the study overall: According to reports, the immunoSEQ assay can detect one in 200,000 T cells and keeps multiplex PCR amplification bias to a minimum. Three healthy volunteer blood donors were included in the human cohort, with one aged 30 to 40, one aged 40 to 49 and one aged 60 to 69 at collection. Across the mouse and human samples, each sample yielded between about 5.5 x 10^6 and 1.8 x 10^7 valid reads. Human naive CD4 T cell repertoires served as a reference for TCR selection on multiple MHC II alleles, compared against human-TCR-locus transgenic mice with single MHC II. Points the paper makes about the study in general: Repertoire diversity was not considered directly comparable between humans and mice because human T cells were selected on over 5 MHC II alleles. iCHAO1 estimates gave humans the largest TCR beta repertoire, some 1.5 million clonotypes, attributed likely to selection by multiple MHC II molecules. On average, humans had more CDR3 deletions and insertions than mice did, pointing to greater exonuclease and TdT activity. Most of the three human donors showed the lowest clonal inequality scores among all compared groups.

Genomic DNA was extracted from the sorted cells using the QIAGEN blood and tissue kit and was quantified on a NanoDrop 1000. TCR alpha and beta chains were deep sequenced and quantified on the immunoSEQ platform using multiplex PCR of genomic DNA. For the original study's pipeline: Annotation of the TCR sequences relied on IMGT gene and region definitions. Out-of-frame rearrangements were used as a proxy for the preselection repertoire and compared with in-frame clonotypes. The iCHAO1 estimator supplied with the immunoSEQ platform was used to estimate repertoire size. Clonal inequality was measured with a Gini index on in-frame amino acid clonotypes, based on the Lorenz curve. The intersect function of the R package tcR was used to count shared clonotypes, and the Jaccard index was used to score similarity. The R prcomp function was used without normalization to run principal component analysis of V, J and V-J usage frequencies. TCRdb limited this immuneACCESS table to in-frame rearrangements with V and J called. A share of clones is missing; checked studies link under half to unresolved V genes, and the rest is unexplained. V, J and clone size reflect that table, while D and trimming were determined from the DNA. This sample gives 60,000 or so clones in total; 90% to 95% of them show up just once. The ten largest make up approximately 17% of the sample.

CDR3 length: 14 amino acids, cysteine to phenylalanine. Only CDR3 DNA is held: 42 bases, read in frame from base 1. CDR1 and CDR2, per the germline V gene, are SGHRS and YFSETQ. The V end loses 7 bases and the J end loses 3 bases, and a stretch of 16 bases separates them. Naive CD4 T cells, defined as CD45RO-negative and CD62L-positive, were isolated from PBMCs by fluorescence-activated cell sorting. Each donor gave approximately 47 ml of fresh peripheral blood, from which PBMCs were isolated by Ficoll density centrifugation. Cells were sorted on a FACSAria III instrument, and every sample had a purity above 85%.

This clonotype was obtained from a person in their sixties or seventies in good health. Sequenced sample: naive CD4+ T cells from blood. The cell subset or site tag for this specimen amounts to: CD45RO-negative CD62L-positive naive CD4 T cells. The V and J genes are TRBV5-1 and TRBJ1-1; the D segment could be TRBD1, given 6 matching bases. In nucleotide form, the sequence is TGCGCCAGCGGCACACAGGGTCCGGACACTGAAGCTTTCTTT. Translated, this is CASGTQGPDTEAFF.